This paragraph reports one T cell receptor (beta chain). What it recognizes is unknown. This entry belongs to a study of cytomegalovirus exposure and HLA in healthy donors. Points from the study as a whole: Across HLA loci, a later analysis found differing TCR association rates, with DRB1 most and HLA-C fewest. Cytomegalovirus association was listed for about 180 TCR beta chains.

The PCR made use of 60 Vbeta and 13 Jbeta primers. Clones were read by immunoSEQ multiplex PCR, and TCRdb kept only the in-frame ones, dropping some. The sample yields about 250,000 clones, around 80% seen once. Sequencing used PBMCs. The TCR comes from a boy aged 5-17 years in good health and CMV-seronegative.

DNA of the CDR3: TGTGCCAGCAGCTCTGGGACTAGCGGGAGGGCCTTCTCGGGCACAGATACGCAGTATTTT. Translated, it gives CASSSGTSGRAFSGTDTQYF. V and J are TRBV5-4 and TRBJ2-3, with TRBD2 matching 16 bases. Germline V gives CDR1 SGHNT, CDR2 YYREEE (reference sequence). V shed 3 bases and J 1 base; nucleotides not matched to a gene: 11. CDR3 length: 20 residues.